One and the same sample provided the 3 T cell receptor beta chains below, sequenced in a study of OX40 agonist ivuxolimab in advanced cancers. The protocol was immunoSEQ multiplex PCR, while the TCRdb copy is restricted to in-frame clones and leaves out a portion. The data contain roughly 80,000 clones, 90% of them singletons. The sequencing here drew on CD4+ or CD8+ T cells sorted from blood, taken in a trial of the OX40 agonist ivuxolimab. The receptor source for this set is an adult with an advanced solid tumor such as melanoma, head and neck, liver or kidney cancer.

This clone was counted a single time. V gene TRBV6-5 combines with J gene TRBJ1-6; D may be TRBD1 (5 bases). The CDR3 loop spans 13 amino acids. Looked up from germline, CDR1 is MNHEY and CDR2 is SVGAGI. Between the trimmed V and J ends, which lost 10 bases and 5 bases, there was a span of 12 bases. The CDR3 reads CAIRQTNNSPLHF. CDR3 nucleotides: TGTGCCATTAGACAGACTAATAATTCACCCCTCCACTTT.

The chain has TRBV7-6 and TRBJ2-1; D remains ambiguous. The V end was cut by 0 bases, the J end by 6 bases, with 3 bases between. Germline CDR1 reads SGHVS; CDR2 reads FNYEAQ. This CDR3 has 12 residues. The CDR3 is CASSLASNEQFF. Here the CDR3 DNA reads TGTGCCAGCAGCTTAGCCTCCAATGAGCAGTTCTTC. The full variable domain, in which reference TRBV7-6 and TRBJ2-1 provide the parts outside the CDR3, is GAGVSQSPRYKVTKRGQDVALRCDPISGHVSLYWYRQALGQGPEFLTYFNYEAQQDKSGLPNDRFSAERPEGSISTLTIQRTEQRDSAMYRCASSLASNEQFFGPGTRLTVL.

This sequence joins TRBV28 and TRBJ2-7; 8 nucleotides line up with TRBD1. J gave up 0 bases and V 5 bases, and 6 bases lay outside the gene matches. The CDR3 length is 15 residues. Germline values: CDR1 MDHEN, CDR2 SYDVKM. CDR3 sequence: CASSDTGGGSYEQYF. CDR3 sequence (DNA): TGTGCCAGCAGTGATACAGGGGGAGGCTCCTACGAGCAGTACTTC.